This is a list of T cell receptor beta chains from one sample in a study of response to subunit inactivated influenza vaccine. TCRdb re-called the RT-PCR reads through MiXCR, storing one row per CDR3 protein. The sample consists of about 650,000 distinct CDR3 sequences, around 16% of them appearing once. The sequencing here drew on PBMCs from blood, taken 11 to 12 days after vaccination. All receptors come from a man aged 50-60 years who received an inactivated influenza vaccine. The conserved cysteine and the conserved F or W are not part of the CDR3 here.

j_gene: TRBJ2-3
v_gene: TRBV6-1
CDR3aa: ASSGAGATDTQY

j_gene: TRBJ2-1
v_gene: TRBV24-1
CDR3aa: ATSDVKLTSGNYNEQF

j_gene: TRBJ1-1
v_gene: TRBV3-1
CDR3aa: ASSQAIGTQAF

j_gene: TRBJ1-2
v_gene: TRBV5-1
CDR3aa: ASSLDVTGTYGYT

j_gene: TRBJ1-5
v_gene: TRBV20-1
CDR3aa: SASPWVGVGQPQH

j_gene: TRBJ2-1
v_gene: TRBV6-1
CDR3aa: ASSRPSTSGGANEQF

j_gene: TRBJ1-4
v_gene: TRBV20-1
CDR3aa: SAWTPVGEKLF

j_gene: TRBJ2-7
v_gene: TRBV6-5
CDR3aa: ASSYYEGVSAYEQY

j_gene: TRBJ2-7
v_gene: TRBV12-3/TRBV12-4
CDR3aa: ASRGQTYEQY

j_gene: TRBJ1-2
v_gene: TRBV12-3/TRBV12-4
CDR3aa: ASSTPGQGTDGYT

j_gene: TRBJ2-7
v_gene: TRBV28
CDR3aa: ASSIPGTRRYEQY

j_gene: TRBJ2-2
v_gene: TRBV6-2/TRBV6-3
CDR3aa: ASSSYIAGELF

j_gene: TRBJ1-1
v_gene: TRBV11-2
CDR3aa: ASSTTDEAF

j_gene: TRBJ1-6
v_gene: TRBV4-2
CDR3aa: ASSHRAGNSPLH

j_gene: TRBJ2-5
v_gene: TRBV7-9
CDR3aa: ASSPQGQSQQY

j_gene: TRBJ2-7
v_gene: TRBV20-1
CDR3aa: SARDLAGKIYEQY

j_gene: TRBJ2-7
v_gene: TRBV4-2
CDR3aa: ASSQEIHPNYEQY

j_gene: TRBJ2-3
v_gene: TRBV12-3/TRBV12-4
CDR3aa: ASSFRGGVTDTQY

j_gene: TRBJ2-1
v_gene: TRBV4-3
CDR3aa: ASSQEGFGGGNEQF

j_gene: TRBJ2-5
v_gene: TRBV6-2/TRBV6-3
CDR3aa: ASNRTPMETQY

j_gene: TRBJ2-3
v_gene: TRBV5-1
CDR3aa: ASAPETDTQY